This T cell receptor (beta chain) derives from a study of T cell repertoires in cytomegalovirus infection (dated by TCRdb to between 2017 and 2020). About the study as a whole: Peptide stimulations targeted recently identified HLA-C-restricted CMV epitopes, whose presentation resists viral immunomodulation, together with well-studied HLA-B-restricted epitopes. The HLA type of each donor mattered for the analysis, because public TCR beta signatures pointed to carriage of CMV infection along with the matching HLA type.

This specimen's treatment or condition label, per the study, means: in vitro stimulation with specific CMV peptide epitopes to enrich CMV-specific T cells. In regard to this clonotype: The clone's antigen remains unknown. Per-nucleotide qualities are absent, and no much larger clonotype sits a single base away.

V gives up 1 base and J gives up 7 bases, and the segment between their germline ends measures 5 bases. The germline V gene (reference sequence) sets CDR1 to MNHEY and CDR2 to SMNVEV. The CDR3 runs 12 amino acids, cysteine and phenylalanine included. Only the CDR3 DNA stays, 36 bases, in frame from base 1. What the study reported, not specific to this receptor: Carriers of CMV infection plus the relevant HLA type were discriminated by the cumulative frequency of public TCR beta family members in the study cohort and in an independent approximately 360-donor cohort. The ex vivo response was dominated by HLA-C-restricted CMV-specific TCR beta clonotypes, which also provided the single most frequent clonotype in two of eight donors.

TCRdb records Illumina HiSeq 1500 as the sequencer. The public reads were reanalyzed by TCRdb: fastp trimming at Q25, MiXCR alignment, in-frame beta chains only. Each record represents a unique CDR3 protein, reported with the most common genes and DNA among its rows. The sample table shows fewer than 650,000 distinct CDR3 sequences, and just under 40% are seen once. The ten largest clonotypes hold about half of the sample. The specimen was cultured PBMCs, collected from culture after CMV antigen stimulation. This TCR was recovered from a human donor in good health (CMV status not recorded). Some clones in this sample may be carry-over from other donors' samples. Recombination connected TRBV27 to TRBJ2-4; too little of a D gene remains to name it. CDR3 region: CASSLLTNIQYF. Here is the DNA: TGTGCCAGCAGTTTATTGACGAACATTCAGTACTTC.